This is a list of T cell receptor beta chains from one sample in a study of blood T cell repertoires in COVID-19. Generated by immunoSEQ multiplex PCR, the TCRdb table keeps only in-frame clones and is missing some. The top ten clones hold approximately 19% of a sample with some 100,000 clones, around 88% of them seen once. Input material: peripheral blood. These receptor sequences come from a human donor with acute or convalescent COVID-19. The donor label of this sample is uncertain. Each CDR3 is given with its conserved first and last residue. D genes are given only for firm matches. Part of the rows lack a size; the others show once, few, many or a class for expanded clones.

clone_size	v_call	j_call	d_call	cdr3_aa	cdr3_nt
.	TRBV28	TRBJ1-5	TRBD1	CASSLGAGGGDNQPQHF	TGTGCCAGCAGTTTAGGGGCTGGAGGGGGCGATAATCAGCCCCAGCATTTT
.	TRBV15	TRBJ1-2	TRBD1	CATSRERDSITYTF	TGTGCCACCAGCAGAGAGAGGGACAGCATTACCTACACCTTC
.	TRBV5-4	TRBJ1-4	TRBD1	CASSVQGAVEKLFF	TGTGCCAGCAGCGTTCAGGGGGCGGTTGAAAAACTGTTTTTT
.	TRBV18	TRBJ2-7	TRBD2	CASSPGTNPTYEQYF	TGTGCCAGCTCACCCGGGACTAACCCAACCTACGAGCAGTACTTC
.	TRBV4-3	TRBJ2-3	TRBD2	CASSPGTSGGSTQYF	TGCGCCAGCTCGCCCGGGACTAGCGGGGGGAGTACGCAGTATTTT
.	TRBV12-5	TRBJ1-2	.	CASGGWSGASYGYTF	TGTGCTAGTGGAGGTTGGAGTGGGGCCTCCTATGGCTACACCTTC
.	TRBV3-1/TRBV3-2	TRBJ2-2	.	CASSRGRTTGELFF	TGTGCCAGCAGCCGCGGCCGGACAACCGGGGAGCTGTTTTTT
.	TRBV11-2	TRBJ1-3	.	CASSLAGRGTIYF	TGTGCCAGCAGCTTAGCCGGACGGGGCACCATATATTTT
.	TRBV18	TRBJ1-2	.	CASSPLGVTTHTSFYGYTF	TGTGCCAGCTCACCACTGGGAGTCACCACCCATACCTCCTTCTATGGCTACACCTTC
.	TRBV28	TRBJ1-1	TRBD1	CASTPRGSTYTEAFF	TGTGCCAGCACCCCCAGGGGGTCCACCTACACTGAAGCTTTCTTT
.	TRBV18	TRBJ2-7	TRBD1	CASSWDSYEQYF	TGTGCCAGCTCGTGGGACAGCTACGAGCAGTACTTC
.	TRBV7-9	TRBJ1-1	.	CASSPRPGEEFSMNTEAFF	TGTGCCAGCAGTCCACGACCGGGAGAAGAATTTAGTATGAACACTGAAGCTTTCTTT
.	TRBV5-5	TRBJ1-5	.	CASSWGGTANQPQHF	TGTGCCAGCAGCTGGGGGGGTACGGCCAATCAGCCCCAGCATTTT
.	TRBV19	TRBJ2-1	.	CASSFGAGFSYNEQFF	TGTGCCAGTAGTTTTGGGGCGGGGTTCTCCTACAATGAGCAGTTCTTC
.	TRBV18	TRBJ1-1	.	CASSPGAGMNTEAFF	TGTGCCAGCTCACCAGGTGCGGGAATGAACACTGAAGCTTTCTTT
.	TRBV4-1	TRBJ1-2	TRBD1	CASSQRDRVYGGYTF	TGCGCCAGCAGCCAGCGGGACAGGGTGTATGGAGGCTACACCTTC
few	TRBV19	TRBJ1-2	.	CASSLSGQPNYGYTF	TGTGCCAGTAGTCTGAGTGGACAGCCAAACTATGGCTACACCTTC
.	TRBV5-1	TRBJ1-2	.	CASSLEQFYGYTF	TGCGCCAGCAGCTTGGAACAGTTCTATGGCTACACCTTC
.	TRBV5-4	TRBJ1-1	.	CASSLNRGNTEAFF	TGTGCCAGCAGCTTGAATAGAGGGAACACTGAAGCTTTCTTT
.	TRBV18	TRBJ2-5	.	CASSPGVLETQYF	TGTGCCAGCTCACCCGGAGTTTTAGAGACCCAGTACTTC
.	TRBV5-1	TRBJ1-2	.	CASSLIPGRGYTF	TGCGCCAGCAGCTTGATCCCAGGGAGGGGCTACACCTTC
.	TRBV28	TRBJ1-3	.	CASSFDPTTGGNTIYF	TGTGCCAGCAGTTTCGACCCTACGACAGGTGGAAACACCATATATTTT
.	TRBV27	TRBJ2-3	.	CASSLIGSVVDTQYF	TGTGCCAGCAGTTTAATCGGTAGCGTTGTAGATACGCAGTATTTT
few	TRBV29-1	TRBJ2-5	.	CSVPSSAYQETQYF	TGCAGCGTTCCCAGTTCTGCCTACCAAGAGACCCAGTACTTC
.	TRBV7-9	TRBJ1-6	.	CASSLVGDSPLHF	TGTGCCAGCAGCTTGGTCGGGGATTCACCCCTCCACTTT
.	TRBV27	TRBJ1-1	.	CASSDRKPPEAFF	TGTGCCAGCAGTGATCGTAAGCCCCCTGAAGCTTTCTTT
.	TRBV7-3	TRBJ2-5	.	CASSNLTHTGYSSPGETQYF	TGTGCCAGCAGCAATCTTACTCATACAGGGTACTCTTCCCCCGGCGAGACCCAGTACTTC
.	TRBV6-2/TRBV6-3	TRBJ1-5	.	CASSRHREGSNQPQHF	TGTGCCAGCAGTCGACACAGGGAGGGATCCAATCAGCCCCAGCATTTT
.	TRBV18	TRBJ2-2	TRBD1	CASSPGTVSTGELFF	TGTGCCAGCTCACCCGGGACAGTGTCCACCGGGGAGCTGTTTTTT